This T cell receptor beta chain was identified during a study of CD8 T cells in Susac syndrome. Trimming pared 6 bases from V and 0 bases from J, leaving 13 bases between. Germline CDR1 and CDR2: MDHEN and SYDVKM. The CDR3 sequence is 15 residues long. The RNA, about 0.45 to 1 ug, was put through reverse transcription using random hexamers. immunoSEQ multiplex PCR amplified TCR beta CDR3 across 54 Vbeta, 13 Jbeta. TCRdb re-derived calls from the immunoSEQ multiplex PCR reads in MiXCR, one entry per CDR3 protein. Of some 260,000 distinct CDR3 sequences in the sample, around 84% were seen once. Sequencing of TCR beta drew on CD8+ and CD4+ T cells from blood. Negative isolation was applied to CD8+ and CD4+ T cells, and FACS enrichment was applied to TEMRA cells.

Sequenced input: CD8+ T cells from PBMCs. The receptor comes from a human donor with multiple sclerosis. This sequence joins TRBV28 and TRBJ2-3, with D perhaps matching TRBD2 (6 bases). This CDR3 is CASRLLARSTDTQYF. The CDR3 nucleotides read TGTGCCAGCAGGCTGCTAGCGCGGAGCACAGATACGCAGTATTTT.